This T cell receptor beta chain was profiled in a study of shared clonotypes between healthy human individuals. Germline CDR1 SGHTA, CDR2 FQGNSA. The CDR3 totals 18 residues. V dropped 5 bases and J dropped 4 bases, with 26 bases sitting between them. Sequenced by immunoSEQ multiplex PCR; TCRdb stores in-frame clones only, minus some. Found here are almost 750,000 clones, 55% to 80% of them singletons; the top ten hold more than 1.5%. V and J are TRBV7-2 and TRBJ1-1; tentative D call: TRBD1 (6 bases). This receptor was identified in a young woman in good health. The specimen was memory CD4+ T cells sorted from blood. Subset described: CD45RA-negative fraction. CDR3 sequence (DNA): TGTGCCAGCAGCCCGGCGGGACATTATGGGGGTATGAGCACTGAAGCTTTCTTT. Protein product: CASSPAGHYGGMSTEAFF.